This T cell receptor (beta chain) was sequenced for a study of control samples from healthy donors and cancer patients (dated by TCRdb to the early 2020s). As regards this clone: No cognate antigen has been identified for it. Base qualities are not provided; no much larger clone lies one nucleotide away.

Per the germline V gene, MGHRA is the CDR1 and YSYEKL is the CDR2. The CDR3 covers 17 residues, taking in both the cysteine and the phenylalanine. The sequence is cut down to CDR3 DNA, 51 bases in frame from base 1. V trim: 0 bases; J trim: 3 bases; unmatched bases: 2. Libraries were prepared through the immunoSEQ multiplex PCR assay. Here the immuneACCESS table is served through TCRdb, limited to in-frame sequences with V and J called. Missing clones are a known gap in these copies; in checked studies unresolved V genes cover under half, and the rest lacks a known reason. This sample has 390,000 or so clones in its table, and approximately 92% of those were observed once. 5% to 8% of the sample goes to the ten largest clones.

The sequenced sample was PBMCs. The chain uses TRBV4-1 and TRBJ2-1; 13 central nucleotides agree with TRBD2. The receptor comes from a middle-aged man with head and neck cancer. The DNA sequence is as follows: TGCGCCAGCAGCCAAGATCGGACTAGCGGGGGCTACAATGAGCAGTTCTTC. Its coded protein is CASSQDRTSGGYNEQFF.